This T cell receptor beta chain derives from a study of CD8+CD57+ T cells in acquired aplastic anemia. Study-level findings and limits: Overlap between patients and controls comprised about 28 CD8+ CDR3 sequences.

All patients picked for sequencing had shown, by flow cytometry, an expansion of CD8+CD57+ cells. Profiles of TCR beta VDJ and CDR3 were generated from a genomic DNA template. One entry per CDR3 protein results from TCRdb running MiXCR on the reads. Of approximately 220,000 distinct CDR3 sequences listed, 47% are singletons. Notes on this clonotype: Its cognate antigen is unknown. One base away lies a much larger clone, so this may be a sequencing read error.

CDR3 length: 13 amino acids. Deletions cut 3 bases from V and 5 bases from J, with 10 bases between. This clonotype originated in a human donor with aplastic anemia. The sample consisted of sorted CD4+, CD8+, or CD8+CD57+ T cells (not recorded which) from PBMCs. The V gene is TRBV12-3 or TRBV12-4, the J gene TRBJ1-2; a possible D gene is TRBD1 (6 bases). CDR3 sequence (DNA): TGTGCCAGCAGTTTTGCGGGGGCATATGGCTACACCTTC. Residues: CASSFAGAYGYTF.